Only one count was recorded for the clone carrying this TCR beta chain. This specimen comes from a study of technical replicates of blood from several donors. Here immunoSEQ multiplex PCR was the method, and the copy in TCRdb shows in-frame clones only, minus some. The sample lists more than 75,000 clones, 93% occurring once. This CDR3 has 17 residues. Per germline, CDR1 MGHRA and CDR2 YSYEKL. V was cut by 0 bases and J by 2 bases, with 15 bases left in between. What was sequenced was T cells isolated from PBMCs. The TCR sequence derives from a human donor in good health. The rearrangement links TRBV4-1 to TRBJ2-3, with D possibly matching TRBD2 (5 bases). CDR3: CASSQETSGTFTDTQYF. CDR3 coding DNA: TGCGCCAGCAGCCAAGAAACCAGCGGTACTTTCACAGATACGCAGTATTTT.